The clone carrying this TCR beta chain was detected many times. RNA transcripts were the template for amplifying TCR beta CDR3 regions. In the first-round RT-PCR of the TCR CDR3, the HTBI primer set was used. TCRdb recomputed calls from the multiplex PCR reads with MiXCR, one row per CDR3 protein. The sample lists roughly 170,000 distinct CDR3 sequences; 17% were seen once. The data stem from a study of T cells in Graves' hyperthyroidism and ophthalmopathy. V was trimmed by 5 bases and J by 0 bases, leaving 16 bases between them. The CDR3 runs to 16 residues. Germline V gene lookup returns CDR1 MDHEN and CDR2 SYDVKM.

V gene TRBV28 combines with J gene TRBJ1-1; D unresolved. Sequencing was done on a sample of blood. This TCR was recovered from a woman aged 45 to 65 with Graves' hyperthyroidism. The CDR3: CASSLFSNGVNTEAFF. The CDR3 bases are TGTGCCAGCAGTCTCTTCTCAAACGGGGTGAACACTGAAGCTTTCTTT.